The next 6 T cell receptor beta chains were all read from a single sample in a study of CD8 T cells in ankylosing spondylitis. TCRdb recomputed calls from the 5' RACE reads with MiXCR, one row per CDR3 protein. This table has about 240,000 distinct CDR3 sequences, roughly 8.6% appearing once. Sequencing was carried out using blood, either unsorted or a sorted T cell fraction (not recorded which). Source of these receptors: a male donor with ankylosing spondylitis or in good health (not recorded which).

This chain connects TRBV11-2 to TRBJ2-2; tentatively, D is TRBD2 (6 bases). The CDR3 is made up of 16 amino acids. The V and J ends lost 1 base and 3 bases respectively, with 12 bases between them. Germline V lookup: CDR1 SGHAT, CDR2 FQNNGV. CDR3 region: CASSLAYGTYTGELFF. The CDR3 DNA sequence: TGTGCCAGCAGCTTAGCCTACGGGACTTACACCGGGGAGCTGTTTTTT.

This clonotype was detected ten times or more. This chain joins TRBV7-9 and TRBJ1-6; possibly TRBD1 for D (5 bases). CDR1 and CDR2 from the germline V gene are SEHNR and FQNEAQ (reference sequence). This CDR3 region has 12 residues. The V end lost 3 bases, the J end lost 9 bases, and 6 bases lay between the germline ends. CDR3 sequence (DNA): TGTGCCAGCAGCTTGGGGCTTTCACCCCTCCACTTT. It yields the protein CASSLGLSPLHF.

This chain joins TRBV10-3 and TRBJ2-7, with D possibly being TRBD1 (6 bases). The ends were cut back, 4 bases at V and 2 bases at J, with 12 bases in the middle. This CDR3 contains 14 residues. Germline V CDR1 and CDR2: ENHRY, SYGVKD. The chain's CDR3 is CAISVGTPTYEQYF. The CDR3 coding sequence is TGTGCCATCAGTGTTGGGACACCCACCTACGAGCAGTACTTC.

This clonotype showed up many times. This chain uses TRBV14 with TRBJ1-1, with D maybe TRBD1 (6 bases). Germline V gene sequence: CDR1 SGHDN, CDR2 FVKESK. This CDR3 comprises 15 residues. V was shortened by 3 bases and J by 1 base, with 12 bases between the two germline ends. CDR3 sequence reads: CASSQLGGSNTEAFF. The CDR3 DNA follows: TGTGCCAGCAGCCAGCTTGGGGGCTCGAACACTGAAGCTTTCTTT.

Ten or more counts support this clonotype. The chain links TRBV20-1 to TRBJ2-3; the match to TRBD2 covers 10 bases. Unmatched junction bases numbered 9, after V lost 5 bases and J lost 7 bases. CDR3 length equals 14 residues. CDR1 and CDR2 from the germline V gene are DFQATT and SNEGSKA (reference sequence). This CDR3 is CSAGAASGSHTQYF. The CDR3 nucleotides read TGCAGTGCTGGGGCCGCTAGCGGGAGCCATACGCAGTATTTT.

In this sample, this clonotype turned up many times. J is TRBJ2-1 and V is TRBV2; D remains ambiguous. CDR1 is SNHLY, CDR2 FYNNEI, per germline. The CDR3 spans 13 residues. Deletions cut 6 bases from V and 12 bases from J, with 18 bases between. The CDR3: CASRPTGPFVQFF. The CDR3 DNA sequence: TGTGCCAGCAGACCGACTGGTCCCTTTGTGCAGTTCTTC.